The clone carrying this T cell receptor (beta chain) was counted many times. What it binds is not known. This entry belongs to a study of identical twins. In TCRdb, the 5' RACE reads were re-called with MiXCR into one record per CDR3 protein. The sample lists 200,000 or so distinct CDR3 sequences, 7.5% occurring once. V was shortened by 7 bases and J by 10 bases, with 20 bases between the two germline ends. This CDR3 has 15 residues. The germline V gene has CDR1 MDHEN and CDR2 SYDVKM. General study findings and limits: Among beta out-of-frame sequences, excess sharing between twins appeared weaker.

The same data also contributed to another study, on yellow fever vaccine responses in identical twins.

The chain employs TRBV28 and TRBJ1-6; a possible D gene is TRBD1 (6 bases). The clonotype comes from a woman aged 18 to 35 in good health. Sequenced material: memory (CD45RO+) T cells sorted from blood. The CDR3: CASTPTGRGSSPLHF. CDR3 sequence (DNA): TGTGCCAGCACCCCCACAGGGAGAGGTTCCTCACCCCTCCACTTT.